The text below deals with one T cell receptor (beta chain). The antigen is unknown. UMIs were added to TCR cDNA along with a universal primer site when it was made by 5'RACE template switching. TCRdb used MiXCR to reprocess the 5' RACE reads, holding one entry per CDR3 protein. The data contain under 550,000 distinct CDR3 sequences, 21% of them seen just once; the ten biggest clones take up roughly a sixth. These data are taken from a study of T cells after yellow fever vaccination. Study information: The fractions with low cell numbers were processed using SMART-Seq v4 Ultra Low Input. Study findings and constraints: Among primary-vaccination clones, most reappeared after the booster, at 95% to 96% for CD4 and around 91% for CD8. Abundant clonotypes from the bulk population could get into FACS-sorted repertoires as contaminants.

V gave up 3 bases and J gave up 0 bases; unmatched junction bases: 2. The CDR3 length is 16 residues. Germline assignment: CDR1 SGHNT and CDR2 YYREEE (reference sequence). Sequences were derived from PBMCs, sampled roughly 23 days after the first yellow fever vaccination. The sequence came from a man in his late teens or twenties who received the YFV17D yellow fever vaccine. The V call is TRBV5-4, the J call TRBJ2-3; TRBD2 matches 12 bases. The CDR3 DNA reads as TGTGCCAGCAGCTCCACTAGCGGGGGGAGCACAGATACGCAGTATTTT. Translation: CASSSTSGGSTDTQYF.